The next 4 T cell receptor beta chains were all read from a single sample in a study of OX40 agonist ivuxolimab in advanced cancers. Assay used: immunoSEQ multiplex PCR; TCRdb lists only in-frame clones, some missing. The sample records 80,000 to 85,000 clones, roughly 80% being singletons. The sample was CD4+ or CD8+ T cells sorted from blood, taken in a trial of the OX40 agonist ivuxolimab. The receptor source for this set is an adult with an advanced solid tumor such as melanoma, head and neck, liver or kidney cancer.

This chain links TRBV6-5 with TRBJ2-7, with D possibly matching TRBD1 (5 bases). CDR1 is MNHEY and CDR2 is SVGAGI in the germline V gene. The V gene lost 6 bases and the J gene lost 6 bases, with 15 bases spanning the gap. The CDR3 covers 13 residues. CDR3 DNA sequence: TGTGCCAGCAGAAGATCCCTCGACAGCGAGCAGTACTTC. Translation: CASRRSLDSEQYF.

In this sample, this clone turned up once. The V and J genes are TRBV14 and TRBJ1-1; no definite D call. With 5 bases removed from V and 1 base from J, the gap between germline ends came to 8 bases. Germline values: CDR1 SGHDN, CDR2 FVKESK. The CDR3 runs to 13 residues. CDR3 bases: TGTGCCAGCAGCTATACAGAGAACACTGAAGCTTTCTTT. It specifies CASSYTENTEAFF.

This chain uses TRBV4-1 with TRBJ1-5; D ambiguous. This CDR3 is 13 amino acids long. Germline V gene data show CDR1 as MGHRA and CDR2 as YSYEKL. V was pared by 1 base and J by 6 bases, with 7 bases between. This CDR3 reads CASSQVITQPQHF. The CDR3 nucleotides read TGCGCCAGCAGCCAAGTTATCACTCAGCCCCAGCATTTT.

This chain uses TRBV5-5 with TRBJ1-2; possible D gene TRBD1, 5 bases. Germline CDR1 reads SGHKS; CDR2 reads YYEKEE (reference sequence). Trimming removed 1 base at V and 4 bases at J, with 5 bases between. The CDR3 consists of 12 residues. The CDR3 nucleotides read TGTGCCAGCAGCTTGCAGGGCTATGGCTACACCTTC. Translation gives CASSLQGYGYTF.